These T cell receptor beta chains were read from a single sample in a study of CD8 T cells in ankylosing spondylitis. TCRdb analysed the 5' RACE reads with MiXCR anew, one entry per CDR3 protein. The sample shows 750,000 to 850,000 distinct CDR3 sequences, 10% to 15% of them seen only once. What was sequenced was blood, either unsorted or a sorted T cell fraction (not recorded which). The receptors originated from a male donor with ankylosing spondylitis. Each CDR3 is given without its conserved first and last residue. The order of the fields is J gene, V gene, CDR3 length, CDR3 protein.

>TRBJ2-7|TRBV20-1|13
SARRSASGSHEQY
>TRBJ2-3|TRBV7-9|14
ASSLATGGWTDTQY
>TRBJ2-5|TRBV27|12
ASSPHWGGETQY
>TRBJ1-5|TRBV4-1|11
ASSPGSYQPQH
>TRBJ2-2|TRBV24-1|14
ATSDWSGRDTGELF
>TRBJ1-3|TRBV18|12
ASSPPSIGNTIY
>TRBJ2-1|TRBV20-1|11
SAPGLAGHEQF
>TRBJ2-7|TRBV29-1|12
SVESGDGSYEQY
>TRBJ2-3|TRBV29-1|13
SGIPGDIRRDTQY
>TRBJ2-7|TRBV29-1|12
SALEGDTTYEQY
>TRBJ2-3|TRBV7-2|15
ASSLGLAGDFTDTQY
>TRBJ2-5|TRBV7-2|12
ASSLGDGTGTQY
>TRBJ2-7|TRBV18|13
ASSGLGDTTYEQY
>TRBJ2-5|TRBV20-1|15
SAKREGLFVFGETQY
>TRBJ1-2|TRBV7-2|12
ASSLVVGQYGYT
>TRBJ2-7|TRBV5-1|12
ASSRGFGSYEQY
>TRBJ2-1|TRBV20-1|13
SARSGLSLNNEQF
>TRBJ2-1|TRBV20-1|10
SGGYGGNEQF
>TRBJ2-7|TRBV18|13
ASSRRDRGIYEQY
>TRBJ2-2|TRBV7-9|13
ASSPQTTGTGELF
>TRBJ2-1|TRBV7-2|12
ASSFRLAGNEQF
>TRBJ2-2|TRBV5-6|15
ASSALLAGVNTGELF
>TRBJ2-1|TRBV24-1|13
ATSASAPERDEQF
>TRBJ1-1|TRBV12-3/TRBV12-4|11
ASSFYRDAEAF
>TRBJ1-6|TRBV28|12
ASSRDRANSPLH
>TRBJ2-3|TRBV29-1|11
SVPRGGTDTQY
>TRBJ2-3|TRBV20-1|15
SARDRFSGMVADTQY
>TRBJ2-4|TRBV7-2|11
ASSLEAKNIQY
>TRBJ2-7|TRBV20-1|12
SASGQGLHYEQY
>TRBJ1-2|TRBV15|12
ATRPQGGSYGYT
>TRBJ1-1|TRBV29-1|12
SVESRVQDTEAF
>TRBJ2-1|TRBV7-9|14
ASSVGDWSSYNEQF
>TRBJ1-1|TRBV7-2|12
ASSFRGGATEAF
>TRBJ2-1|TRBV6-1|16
ASSRMRTSRGTYNEQF
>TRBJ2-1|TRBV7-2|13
ASSLSASSYNEQF
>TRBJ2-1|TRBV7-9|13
ASSLARTSGSMEF
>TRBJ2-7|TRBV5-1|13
ASSPRTHPSYEQY
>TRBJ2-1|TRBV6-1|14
ASSHRTSGTYNEQF
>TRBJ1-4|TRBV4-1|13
ASSQRRVTNEKLF
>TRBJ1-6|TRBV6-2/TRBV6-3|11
ASSQLYNSPLH
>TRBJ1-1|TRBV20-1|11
SASGRPNTEAF
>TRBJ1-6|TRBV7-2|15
ARSLAGSGSYNSPLH
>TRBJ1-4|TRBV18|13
ASSGGKTLGEKLF
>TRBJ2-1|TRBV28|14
ASSLYGGRAYNEQF
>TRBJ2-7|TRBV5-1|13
ASSFSGGVSYEQY
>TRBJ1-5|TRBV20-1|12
SARRVSGRQPQH
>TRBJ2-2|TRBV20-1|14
SARGRTKTDTGELF
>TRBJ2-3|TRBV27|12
ASSLDTYTDTQY
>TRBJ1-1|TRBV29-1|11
SVRWLAAEQAF
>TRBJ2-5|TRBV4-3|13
ASSQSAGVEETQY
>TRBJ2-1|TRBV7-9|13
ASSLQAGGYNEQF
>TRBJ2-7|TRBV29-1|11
SVGTSGYYEQY
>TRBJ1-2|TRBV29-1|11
SAQPTGLYGYT
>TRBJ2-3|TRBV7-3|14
ASSLTGTSGTDTQY
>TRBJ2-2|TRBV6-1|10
ASSDSDHRLF
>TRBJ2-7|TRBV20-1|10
SASPVSYEQY
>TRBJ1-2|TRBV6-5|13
ASSFQGANTYGYT
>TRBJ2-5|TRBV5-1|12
ASSTGHPEEPQY
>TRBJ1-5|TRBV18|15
ASSPRGTGLFNQPQH
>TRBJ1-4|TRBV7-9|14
ASSLGRGVTNEKLF